A single sample gave rise to the 25 T cell receptor beta chains below, sequenced in a study of T-cell memory formation after mild COVID-19 (dated by TCRdb to the early 2020s). The method behind the library was 5' RACE. Sequencer: Illumina NovaSeq 6000. The public reads were reanalyzed by TCRdb: fastp trimming at Q25, MiXCR alignment, in-frame beta chains only. Each CDR3 protein appears once, grouped with its most common genes and DNA. This sample gives roughly 120,000 distinct CDR3 sequences in total; approximately 22% of them show up just once. The ten largest make up roughly two fifths of the sample. The sample comprised PBMCs or a T cell subset sorted from them (not recorded which). These TCRs come from a man aged 18 to 35 who had mild COVID-19 (a few samples of this study predate the infection). The sample titles of this study are shuffled in the database, so cell type and time point are left out; the donor was told from shared clones.

This clonotype appeared a few times. V and J are TRBV5-6 and TRBJ1-1; D unresolved. Germline CDR1 reads SGHDT; CDR2 reads YYEEEE. The CDR3 sequence is 21 residues long. V was clipped by 5 bases and J by 0 bases, with 32 bases between them. CDR3 region: CASSPYPGGEANRVMNTEAFF. The DNA for the CDR3 is TGTGCCAGCAGTCCCTACCCCGGCGGGGAAGCTAATCGGGTGATGAACACTGAAGCTTTCTTT.

This clonotype was recorded many times. CDR3 nucleotides: TGCGCCAGCAGCCAAGATTACCGTGGGCAAGAGACCCAGTACTTC. Its protein product is CASSQDYRGQETQYF. The chain carries TRBV4-3 and TRBJ2-5; no definite D call. V was clipped by 0 bases and J by 2 bases, with 10 bases between them. Germline CDR1 LGHNA, CDR2 YSLEER. The CDR3 has 15 residues.

This clonotype came up a few times. V usage is TRBV11-3 and J usage is TRBJ2-1; 9 nucleotides line up with TRBD2. Germline V gene lookup returns CDR1 SGHNT and CDR2 YENEEA. The CDR3 spans 15 residues. The ends lost 4 bases at V and 4 bases at J; junction bases unmatched: 5. The CDR3 bases are TGTGCCAGCAGCTCTTTAGCGGGGGATTACAATGAGCAGTTCTTC. Residues: CASSSLAGDYNEQFF.

J is TRBJ1-5 and V is TRBV4-3, with D unresolved. Trimming pared 5 bases from V and 2 bases from J, leaving 10 bases between. The CDR3 runs to 14 residues. In germline, CDR1 is LGHNA, CDR2 YSLEER. Here the CDR3 reads CASSLLVGNQPQHF. The CDR3 DNA reads as TGCGCCAGCAGCTTATTGGTCGGCAATCAGCCCCAGCATTTT.

J is TRBJ2-3 and V is TRBV6-5, with D hard to call. Deletions cut 0 bases from V and 4 bases from J, with 5 bases between. The germline CDR1 and CDR2 sequences are MNHEY and SVGAGI. The CDR3 extends over 13 amino acids. CDR3 loop: CASSYSTSDTQYF. The CDR3 DNA reads as TGTGCCAGCAGTTACTCGACCTCAGATACGCAGTATTTT.

The CDR3, as DNA: TGTGCCAGCAGTCTGAGGGGGGTTGGAAGCTATGGCTACACCTTC. It encodes CASSLRGVGSYGYTF. The chain links TRBV5-6 to TRBJ1-2; the D gene is possibly TRBD1 (6 bases). With 5 bases removed from V and 4 bases from J, the gap between germline ends came to 18 bases. Germline loops: CDR1 SGHDT, CDR2 YYEEEE. CDR3 size: 15 residues. Filled out from reference TRBV5-6 and TRBJ1-2, the complete variable domain reads DAGVTQSPTHLIKTRGQQVTLRCSPKSGHDTVSWYQQALGQGPQFIFQYYEEEERQRGNFPDRFSGHQFPNYSSELNVNALLLGDSALYLCASSLRGVGSYGYTFGSGTRLTVV.

V gene TRBV12-3 or TRBV12-4 combines with J gene TRBJ2-3, with a possible D match to TRBD1 (6 bases). The germline V and J ends were trimmed by 3 bases and 4 bases, with 11 bases remaining between them. This CDR3 is 14 amino acids long. CDR3 in DNA: TGTGCCAGCAGTTTTTTGGGGGCCCCAGATACGCAGTATTTT. It translates to CASSFLGAPDTQYF.

The V gene is TRBV12-3 or TRBV12-4, the J gene TRBJ2-5; D gene unclear. The V end lost 5 bases, the J end lost 5 bases, and 15 bases lay between the germline ends. The CDR3 spans 14 residues. The CDR3 nucleotides are TGTGCCAGCAGTGAGGCCCTGGTTGGGGAGACCCAGTACTTC. Protein product: CASSEALVGETQYF.

The CDR3 sequence: CASSPQVRGANVLTF. Written as DNA, the CDR3 is TGTGCCAGCAGCCCACAGGTGCGTGGGGCCAACGTCCTGACTTTC. The chain links TRBV7-9 to TRBJ2-6; TRBD1 might be the D (5 bases). Deletions cut 5 bases from V and 3 bases from J, with 11 bases between. The germline V gene encodes CDR1 SEHNR and CDR2 FQNEAQ (reference sequence). CDR3 length equals 15 residues.

The chain joins TRBV27 to TRBJ2-7, with 7 bases that match TRBD1. The germline CDR1 and CDR2 sequences are MNHEY and SMNVEV (reference sequence). Losses at the gene ends were 6 bases for V and 4 bases for J; bases not matched to a gene: 9. The CDR3 sequence is 14 residues long. In DNA form, the CDR3 reads TGTGCCAGCAGGCCCCGGGACAGAATTTACGAGCAGTACTTC. Translated: CASRPRDRIYEQYF.

The chain recombines TRBV7-9 with TRBJ2-5; a weak D match, TRBD2 (5 bases). This CDR3 contains 13 residues. Between the trimmed V and J ends, which lost 1 base and 5 bases, there was a span of 8 bases. CDR1 and CDR2 from the germline V gene are SEHNR and FQNEAQ (reference sequence). The CDR3 bases are TGTGCCAGCAGCTTAGGGAGGTACGAGACCCAGTACTTC. This translates into CASSLGRYETQYF.

This clonotype was seen many times. This sequence joins TRBV3-1 and TRBJ1-1; D call uncertain. V dropped 4 bases and J dropped 2 bases, with 14 bases sitting between them. The CDR3 runs 15 residues. Per germline, CDR1 LGHDT and CDR2 YNNKEL (reference sequence). CDR3 coding DNA: TGTGCCAGCAGCCCTGGATTTGGATTTAACACTGAAGCTTTCTTT. Its protein is CASSPGFGFNTEAFF.

This clonotype has more than one count but fewer than ten. V and J are TRBV7-9 and TRBJ1-6, with TRBD1 matching 12 bases. After removal of 5 bases from V and 9 bases from J, the junction contained 5 bases not matched to a gene. Germline CDR1 SEHNR, CDR2 FQNEAQ (reference sequence). The CDR3 covers 15 residues. In nucleotides, the CDR3 is TGTGCCAGCAGCACCGGGGACAGGGGGCTTTCACCCCTCCACTTT. Its translation is CASSTGDRGLSPLHF. The whole variable domain, remainder taken from reference TRBV7-9 and TRBJ1-6, is DTGVSQNPRHKITKRGQNVTFRCDPISEHNRLYWYRQTLGQGPEFLTYFQNEAQLEKSRLLSDRFSAERPKGSFSTLEIQRTEQGDSAMYLCASSTGDRGLSPLHFGNGTRLTVT.

The chain uses TRBV30 and TRBJ2-3; D gene unclear. Trimming took 0 bases from V and 6 from J, leaving 10 bases between them. The germline gives CDR1 GTSNPN, CDR2 SVGIG (reference sequence). The CDR3 sequence is 13 residues long. The CDR3 region is CAWSVAGHDTQYF. The CDR3 nucleotides read TGTGCCTGGAGTGTAGCCGGGCATGATACGCAGTATTTT.

The gene calls are TRBV29-1 and TRBJ1-1, with D possibly being TRBD1 (5 bases). CDR1 and CDR2 (germline): SQVTM, ANQGSEA. The CDR3 spans 13 residues. The V end lost 7 bases, the J end lost 5 bases, and 17 bases lay between the germline ends. In nucleotides, the CDR3 is TGCAGCGGTAACAGCGGGGGAACGACTGAAGCTTTCTTT. The encoded protein is CSGNSGGTTEAFF. Filled out from reference TRBV29-1 and TRBJ1-1, the complete variable domain reads SAVISQKPSRDICQRGTSLTIQCQVDSQVTMMFWYRQQPGQSLTLIATANQGSEATYESGFVIDKFPISRPNLTFSTLTVSNMSPEDSSIYLCSGNSGGTTEAFFGQGTRLTVV.

The J gene is TRBJ2-1, the V gene TRBV4-1; perhaps TRBD1 as D (6 bases). CDR1 is MGHRA and CDR2 is YSYEKL in the germline V gene. V lost 3 bases and J lost 10, with 10 bases in between. This CDR3 comprises 12 residues. CDR3 protein: CASSQGHREQFF. In nucleotides, the CDR3 is TGCGCCAGCAGCCAGGGACACCGGGAGCAGTTCTTC.

In its sample, this clonotype was seen a few times. This sequence joins TRBV4-1 and TRBJ1-1; D is undetermined. The CDR3 contains 14 residues. V was clipped by 2 bases and J by 1 base, with 8 bases between them. Germline assignment: CDR1 MGHRA and CDR2 YSYEKL. CDR3 loop: CASSQLGQNTEAFF. DNA for the CDR3: TGCGCCAGCAGCCAACTCGGGCAGAACACTGAAGCTTTCTTT.

There are a few counts of this clonotype. The CDR3 DNA reads TGTGCCAGCAGCGTAGGTGGGGCCGGCACAGATACGCAGTATTTT. As protein: CASSVGGAGTDTQYF. The J gene is TRBJ2-3, the V gene TRBV9; D possibly corresponds to TRBD1 (5 bases). The CDR3 covers 15 residues. Trimming stripped 0 bases from V and 1 base from J, with 9 bases between. Germline CDR1 and CDR2: SGDLS and YYNGEE. Based on the CDR3 plus reference TRBV9 and TRBJ2-3, the full variable domain is DSGVTQTPKHLITATGQRVTLRCSPRSGDLSVYWYQQSLDQGLQFLIQYYNGEERAKGNILERFSAQQFPDLHSELNLSSLELGDSALYFCASSVGGAGTDTQYFGPGTRLTVL.

V and J are TRBV4-1 and TRBJ1-5; TRBD1 matches at 8 bases. V was clipped by 0 bases and J by 6 bases; unmatched bases: 4. In germline, CDR1 is MGHRA, CDR2 YSYEKL. The CDR3 is 15 amino acids. CDR3 nucleotides: TGCGCCAGCAGCCAAGATAGGACAGGGCCTCAGCCCCAGCATTTT. It encodes CASSQDRTGPQPQHF.

This clonotype has only a few counts. V is TRBV28 and J is TRBJ2-1; TRBD1 aligns across 8 bases. This CDR3 has 14 residues. Germline values: CDR1 MDHEN, CDR2 SYDVKM. The V and J ends lost 3 bases and 6 bases, in that order; junction bases with no gene match: 4. CDR3 in DNA: TGTGCCAGCAGTTTCAGGGGGCTTCCCAATGAGCAGTTCTTC. Translated: CASSFRGLPNEQFF. Full variable domain (rest looked up from reference TRBV28 and TRBJ2-1): DVKVTQSSRYLVKRTGEKVFLECVQDMDHENMFWYRQDPGLGLRLIYFSYDVKMKEKGDIPEGYSVSREKKERFSLILESASTNQTSMYLCASSFRGLPNEQFFGPGTRLTVL.

The chain recombines TRBV28 with TRBJ1-6, with D tentatively TRBD1 (5 bases). This CDR3 comprises 14 residues. Trimming removed 3 bases at V and 4 bases at J, with 7 bases between. Germline-derived CDR1 and CDR2 are MDHEN and SYDVKM. CDR3 bases: TGTGCCAGCAGTTTGCGGGGGTATAATTCACCCCTCCACTTT. This gives the protein CASSLRGYNSPLHF.

A few counts support this clonotype. DNA for the CDR3: TGTGCCAGCAGCTTGGCGAGGGGAAGCTCCTACAATGAGCAGTTCTTC. Translating gives CASSLARGSSYNEQFF. The chain uses TRBV5-6 and TRBJ2-1, with D perhaps given as TRBD1 or TRBD2 (5 bases each). The CDR3 is 16 residues long. Trimming took 0 bases from V and 0 from J, leaving 10 bases between them. Germline-derived CDR1 and CDR2 are SGHDT and YYEEEE.

This rearrangement joins TRBV7-6 to TRBJ2-1, with D possibly TRBD1 on 6 matching bases. The germline V gene encodes CDR1 SGHVS and CDR2 FNYEAQ. The CDR3 contains 13 residues. Trimming took off 5 bases at V and 13 bases at J, with 18 bases between the two ends. The CDR3 bases are TGTGCCAGCAGCCCCATCCGATCGACAGGACAGTTCTTC. This sequence encodes CASSPIRSTGQFF.

The V call is TRBV5-1, the J call TRBJ1-3, with TRBD1 matching over 8 bases. The J segment lost 2 bases and the V segment lost 1 base, leaving 17 bases of the junction unmatched. Germline V lookup: CDR1 SGHRS, CDR2 YFSETQ. This CDR3 has 20 residues. CDR3 nucleotides: TGCGCCAGCAGCTTGCGCGGACTTAATGGGCAGGGGGCCCCTGGAAACACCATATATTTT. Its protein is CASSLRGLNGQGAPGNTIYF.

This clonotype came up a few times. The genes are TRBV6-2 or TRBV6-3 and TRBJ2-7; the D gene is possibly TRBD1 (6 bases). CDR1 and CDR2 from the germline V gene are MNHEY and SVGEGT. Trimming pared 4 bases from V and 3 bases from J, leaving 13 bases between. The CDR3 length is 14 residues. The CDR3 loop is CASSSGTKFYEQYF. For the CDR3, the DNA is TGTGCCAGCAGTTCGGGGACAAAATTCTACGAGCAGTACTTC.